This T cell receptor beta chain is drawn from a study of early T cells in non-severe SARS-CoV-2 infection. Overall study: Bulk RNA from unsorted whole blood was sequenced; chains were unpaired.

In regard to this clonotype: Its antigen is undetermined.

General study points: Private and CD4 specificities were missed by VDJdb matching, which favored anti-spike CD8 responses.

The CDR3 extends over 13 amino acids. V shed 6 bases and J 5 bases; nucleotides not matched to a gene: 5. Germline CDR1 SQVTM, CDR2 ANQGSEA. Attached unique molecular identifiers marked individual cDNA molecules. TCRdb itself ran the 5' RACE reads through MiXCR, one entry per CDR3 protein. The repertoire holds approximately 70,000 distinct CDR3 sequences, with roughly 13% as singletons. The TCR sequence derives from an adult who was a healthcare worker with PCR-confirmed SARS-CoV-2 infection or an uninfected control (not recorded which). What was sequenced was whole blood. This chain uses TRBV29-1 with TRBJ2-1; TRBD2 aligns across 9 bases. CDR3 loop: CSVGTSLNNEQFF. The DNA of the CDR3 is TGCAGCGTCGGGACTAGCTTAAACAATGAGCAGTTCTTC.